This T cell receptor beta chain was found in a study of cytomegalovirus exposure and HLA in healthy donors. The CDR3 covers 13 residues. CDR1 SGHNT and CDR2 YENEEA come from the germline V gene. Regarding the study as a whole: Later, an analysis found that common viral pathogens appeared to be linked with several of the most significant clusters.

Each of the donors was a healthy bone marrow donor. PCR amplification relied on 60 Vbeta primers (plus 13 Jbeta primers). Profiling relied on immunoSEQ multiplex PCR, and the TCRdb table lists in-frame clones only, not all of them. The sample yields 100,000 to 150,000 clones, 83% seen once. In its sample, this clone was seen once. As yet, its antigen is unknown. The sample consisted of PBMCs. The chain uses TRBV11-3 and TRBJ2-5; 8 nucleotides align to TRBD2. The J call is uncertain, as TRBJ2-7 better fits the DNA end. The sequence was collected from a woman aged 35 to 49 in good health and CMV-seropositive. The CDR3 reads CASSFGLASEQYF. As DNA, the CDR3 is TGTGCCAGCAGCTTCGGACTAGCTAGCGAGCAGTACTTC.